The 16 T cell receptor beta chains below all came from one sample that was sequenced in a study of brain T cells in children with intractable seizures. This table comes from immunoSEQ multiplex PCR, and its TCRdb copy is limited to in-frame clones, with some not included. The sample includes roughly 80,000 clones, 91% of them seen just once. The specimen comprised peripheral blood, sampled at surgery. Source of these receptors: a girl aged 2-10 years with Rasmussen encephalitis and intractable seizures.

The chain employs TRBV5-6 and TRBJ2-7; the D gene could be TRBD1 or TRBD2 (5 bases each). The V end was cut by 1 base, the J end by 4 bases, with 24 bases between. Germline-derived CDR1 and CDR2 are SGHDT and YYEEEE. The CDR3 spans 18 residues. The CDR3 region has the DNA TGTGCCAGCAGCTTGTCGGGGCCCTACCCCGATCCGGGTTACGAGCAGTACTTC. Residues: CASSLSGPYPDPGYEQYF.

This clone was seen just once. The chain recombines TRBV28 with TRBJ1-1, with D unresolved. This CDR3 contains 13 residues. The V end was cut by 10 bases, the J end by 4 bases, with 16 bases between. CDR1 and CDR2 from the germline V gene are MDHEN and SYDVKM. The CDR3 DNA sequence: TGTGCCACGCGACTCCTCCGGCGCACTGAAGCTTTCTTT. Translating gives CATRLLRRTEAFF.

The CDR3 sequence: CASSPGYGIRNTEAFF. CDR3 nucleotide sequence: TGTGCCAGCAGCCCCGGGTACGGGATTAGGAACACTGAAGCTTTCTTT. This chain links TRBV7-9 with TRBJ1-1, with D hard to call. The CDR3 spans 16 residues. With 5 bases removed from V and 1 base from J, the gap between germline ends came to 17 bases. Germline V gives CDR1 SEHNR, CDR2 FQNEAQ (reference sequence).

The rearrangement uses TRBV7-2 and TRBJ2-4; tentative D call: TRBD2 (6 bases). The V and J ends lost 5 bases and 1 base respectively, with 18 bases between them. The CDR3 runs 17 residues. Germline V gene sequence: CDR1 SGHTA, CDR2 FQGNSA. The chain's CDR3 is CASSLRRGGSAKNIQYF. CDR3 DNA: TGTGCCAGCAGCCTTAGGAGGGGAGGTAGCGCCAAAAACATTCAGTACTTC.

V is TRBV14 and J is TRBJ1-3; no firm D call. The length of the CDR3 is 16 residues. The V end lost 1 base, the J end lost 0 bases, and 10 bases lay between the germline ends. CDR1 is SGHDN and CDR2 is FVKESK in the germline V gene. CDR3 in DNA: TGTGCCAGCAGCCAAGTCATGCGGTCCTCTGGAAACACCATATATTTT. Translated: CASSQVMRSSGNTIYF.

The chain carries TRBV28 and TRBJ1-2; TRBD1 matches at 8 bases. The CDR3 length is 14 residues. Germline assignment: CDR1 MDHEN and CDR2 SYDVKM. Trimming at V came to 6 bases and at J to 7 bases, leaving 10 bases not matched to a gene. The DNA of the CDR3 is TGTGCCAGCAGCCCACTTACAGGGGGTGGTGGCTACACCTTC. This codes for CASSPLTGGGGYTF.

This clone was counted a single time. The rearrangement uses TRBV27 and TRBJ2-7, with TRBD1 identical over 11 bases. J was trimmed by 2 bases and V by 5 bases; bases with no gene match: 5. CDR1 is MNHEY, CDR2 SMNVEV, per germline (reference sequence). CDR3 length: 15 residues. The CDR3 DNA reads TGTGCCAGCAGTCTGCGGACAGGGGGCCCCTACGAGCAGTACTTC. Translated: CASSLRTGGPYEQYF.

The CDR3 is CASSDRKRGATGELFF. CDR3 DNA sequence: TGTGCCAGCAGTGATAGGAAGCGGGGGGCAACCGGGGAGCTGTTTTTT. The V gene is TRBV2, the J gene TRBJ2-2; 9 bases agree with TRBD2. The V gene's germline CDR1 is SNHLY and CDR2 FYNNEI. V shed 3 bases and J 5 bases; nucleotides not matched to a gene: 7. This CDR3 comprises 16 residues.

This chain joins TRBV30 and TRBJ1-3, with D possibly matching TRBD1 (5 bases). This CDR3 contains 14 residues. V lost 4 bases and J lost 4, with 14 bases in between. CDR1 is GTSNPN, CDR2 SVGIG, per germline (reference sequence). CDR3 in amino acids: CAWNGAVGGNTIYF. The CDR3 nucleotides read TGTGCCTGGAACGGGGCCGTCGGAGGAAACACCATATATTTT.

V and J are TRBV5-1 and TRBJ2-1, with D unresolved. From germline, CDR1 is SGHRS and CDR2 YFSETQ. This CDR3 has 13 residues. The ends were cut back, 0 bases at V and 7 bases at J, with 8 bases in the middle. The CDR3 here is CASSLGQLNEQFF. The CDR3 nucleotides are TGCGCCAGCAGCTTGGGGCAACTGAATGAGCAGTTCTTC.

The chain couples TRBV7-9 to TRBJ1-4, with TRBD1 as a possible D gene (5 bases). In germline, CDR1 is SEHNR, CDR2 FQNEAQ (reference sequence). This CDR3 is built from 17 residues. Trimming pared 4 bases from V and 7 bases from J, leaving 22 bases between. CDR3 region: CASSSDLKLGVSEKLFF. The CDR3 DNA follows: TGTGCCAGCAGCTCAGACCTCAAACTGGGGGTTTCTGAAAAACTGTTTTTT.

The chain employs TRBV28 and TRBJ1-1, with 7 positions matching TRBD1. The CDR3 extends over 14 amino acids. The germline CDR1 and CDR2 sequences are MDHEN and SYDVKM. The V gene end was trimmed by 4 bases and the J gene end by 1 base; junction bases not matched to a gene: 3. The CDR3 DNA sequence: TGTGCCAGCAGTTCCGACAGGGAGAACACTGAAGCTTTCTTT. Translating gives CASSSDRENTEAFF.

The rearrangement links TRBV6-6 to TRBJ2-5; perhaps TRBD1 as D (5 bases). CDR3 length equals 14 residues. Trimming removed 2 bases from V and 0 bases from J, with 7 bases in between. CDR1 MNHNY and CDR2 SVGAGI come from the germline V gene (reference sequence). CDR3 bases: TGTGCCAGCAGTTACGGGGCGGACCAAGAGACCCAGTACTTC. Translating it yields CASSYGADQETQYF.

The CDR3 region has the DNA TGTGCCTGGAGCCTAGGGGACAATCAGCCCCAGCATTTT. The encoded protein is CAWSLGDNQPQHF. This chain uses TRBV30 with TRBJ1-5; TRBD1 is a possible D gene (5 bases). Germline values: CDR1 GTSNPN, CDR2 SVGIG (reference sequence). The CDR3 runs to 13 residues. V gave up 3 bases and J gave up 3 bases, with 9 bases separating them.

V gene TRBV7-2 combines with J gene TRBJ1-2; D is perhaps TRBD1 (6 bases). Germline V gene sequence: CDR1 SGHTA, CDR2 FQGNSA. The germline V and J ends were trimmed by 5 bases and 1 base, with 11 bases remaining between them. This CDR3 is 14 amino acids long. Here the CDR3 DNA reads TGTGCCAGCAGCGTACAGGGACGTAACTATGGCTACACCTTC. Its translation is CASSVQGRNYGYTF.

The genes are TRBV5-5 and TRBJ1-5; tentative D call: TRBD1 (6 bases). V was cut by 0 bases and J by 4 bases, with 14 bases left in between. Germline lookup yields CDR1 SGHKS and CDR2 YYEKEE (reference sequence). This CDR3 is built from 16 residues. Written as DNA, the CDR3 is TGTGCCAGCAGCTTGGTAGGGGGAGTCATTAATCAGCCCCAGCATTTT. Its translation is CASSLVGGVINQPQHF.